The 27 T cell receptor beta chains listed next were all sequenced from one sample in a study of Graves' ophthalmopathy and Graves' hyperthyroidism. Amplified material comprised TCR beta CDR3 regions derived from RNA transcripts. First-round RT-PCR with HTBI primers preceded a second-round multiplex PCR. TCRdb reprocessed the multiplex PCR reads with MiXCR, giving one entry per CDR3 protein. The sample has about 550,000 distinct CDR3 sequences; 35% to 40% are singletons. Sequencing was done on a sample of peripheral blood or thyroid tissue (not recorded which). The receptors derive from an adult man with Graves' hyperthyroidism.

Comment on this clonotype: A much larger clone sits a single nucleotide away, making a read error possible. The chain has TRBV10-1 and TRBJ1-5; D is uncertain. Per the germline V gene, CDR1 is WNHNN and CDR2 is SYGVQD (reference sequence). The V end was cut by 9 bases, the J end by 0 bases, with 27 bases between. The CDR3 loop spans 19 amino acids. CDR3 residues: CARSWAHEVEAYSNQPQHF. DNA of the CDR3: TGCGCCAGATCCTGGGCGCACGAAGTAGAGGCTTATAGCAATCAGCCCCAGCATTTT.

This clonotype turned up a few times. The CDR3 here is CASSYAGHTEAFF. The DNA of the CDR3 is TGTGCCAGCAGTTACGCAGGGCACACTGAAGCTTTCTTT. The chain has TRBV6-2 or TRBV6-3 and TRBJ1-1; a possible D gene is TRBD1 (5 bases). The CDR3 is 13 amino acids. V was cut by 2 bases and J by 3 bases, with 7 bases left in between. CDR1 is MNHEY and CDR2 is SVGEGT in the germline V gene.

In its sample, this clonotype was seen many times. The chain couples TRBV28 to TRBJ1-2; unclear D gene. This CDR3 contains 14 residues. The V gene lost 1 base and the J gene lost 6 bases, with 12 bases spanning the gap. Germline-derived CDR1 and CDR2 are MDHEN and SYDVKM. In nucleotides, the CDR3 is TGTGCCAGCAGTTTATTGACACGGCGGGATGGCTACACCTTC. This encodes CASSLLTRRDGYTF.

In this sample, this clonotype turned up a few times. This chain links TRBV29-1 with TRBJ2-3; D could derive from TRBD1 or TRBD2 (5 bases each). CDR3 size: 14 residues. V was shortened by 4 bases and J by 1 base, with 12 bases between the two germline ends. Germline V lookup: CDR1 SQVTM, CDR2 ANQGSEA. The CDR3 loop is CSVAGGKGTDTQYF. DNA for the CDR3: TGCAGCGTTGCTGGGGGAAAAGGCACAGATACGCAGTATTTT.

The J gene is TRBJ2-3, the V gene TRBV20-1, with TRBD2 matching 7 bases. This CDR3 comprises 15 residues. CDR1 and CDR2 from the germline V gene are DFQATT and SNEGSKA (reference sequence). V dropped 6 bases and J dropped 3; count of bases not matched to a gene: 12. Here the CDR3 reads CSAQDGRGGTDTQYF. Here the CDR3 DNA reads TGCAGTGCCCAGGATGGGAGGGGTGGTACAGATACGCAGTATTTT.

The chain carries TRBV7-3 and TRBJ1-1; maybe TRBD1 (5 bases). Trimming cost V 0 bases and J 14 bases, with 25 bases left between them. This CDR3 is built from 16 residues. CDR1 SGHTA and CDR2 FQGTGA come from the germline V gene. The CDR3 DNA is TGTGCCAGCAGCTTAACACCCTTTTCAGGGAGCAATGAGCAGTTCTTT. Amino acids: CASSLTPFSGSNEQFF.

J is TRBJ1-1 and V is TRBV7-9; tentative D call: TRBD1 (5 bases). This CDR3 has 14 residues. Looked up from germline, CDR1 is SEHNR and CDR2 is FQNEAQ (reference sequence). The V end was cut by 11 bases, the J end by 1 base, with 17 bases between. The DNA of the CDR3 is TGTGCCTGGACCCAGGGCAGGAAGAACACTGAAGCTTTCTTT. This gives the protein CAWTQGRKNTEAFF.

This clonotype was picked up one time. The chain is built from TRBV12-3 or TRBV12-4 and TRBJ1-1; D is possibly TRBD1 (5 bases). With 5 bases removed from V and 2 bases from J, the gap between germline ends came to 15 bases. This CDR3 contains 15 residues. CDR3 residues: CASSPGRGANTEAFF. The CDR3 bases are TGTGCCAGCAGTCCGGGGAGGGGCGCAAACACTGAAGCTTTCTTT.

This clonotype was observed at least ten times. The V call is TRBV20-1, the J call TRBJ2-5; 7 positions agree with TRBD2. CDR1 and CDR2 (germline): DFQATT, SNEGSKA (reference sequence). The CDR3 contains 13 residues. J was trimmed by 5 bases and V by 1 base; bases with no gene match: 4. The CDR3 loop reads CSARGVGGETQYF. The DNA for the CDR3 is TGCAGTGCTAGAGGGGTCGGGGGGGAGACCCAGTACTTC.

This clonotype was counted at least ten times. The genes are TRBV7-9 and TRBJ1-2, with TRBD1 as a possible D gene (6 bases). This CDR3 has 17 residues. V was shortened by 1 base and J by 6 bases, with 21 bases between the two germline ends. In germline, CDR1 is SEHNR, CDR2 FQNEAQ (reference sequence). The CDR3 sequence: CASSLGGTLGRSDGYTF. CDR3 DNA sequence: TGTGCCAGCAGCTTAGGGGGGACACTAGGAAGATCGGATGGCTACACCTTC.

Details on this clonotype: A much larger clone is a single base away; this may be a read error. The gene calls are TRBV9 and TRBJ2-5; TRBD1 or TRBD2 may be the D gene (5 bases each). Per germline, CDR1 SGDLS and CDR2 YYNGEE. The CDR3 is made up of 16 amino acids. Trimming pared 4 bases from V and 5 bases from J, leaving 21 bases between. CDR3 region: CASSISLGSGDETQYF. The CDR3 nucleotides read TGTGCCAGCAGCATATCCCTCGGCTCCGGGGACGAGACCCAGTACTTC.

This clonotype was recorded once. The rearrangement links TRBV29-1 to TRBJ2-2; D is undetermined. Trimming cost V 7 bases and J 8 bases, with 5 bases left between them. Per the germline V gene, CDR1 is SQVTM and CDR2 is ANQGSEA. The CDR3 covers 9 residues. The CDR3 DNA sequence: TGCAGCGGGGCAGGGGAGCTGTTTTTT. Translating gives CSGAGELFF.

This chain joins TRBV10-3 and TRBJ1-3, with D hard to call. Trimming took off 6 bases at V and 1 base at J, with 7 bases between the two ends. CDR1 is ENHRY, CDR2 SYGVKD, per germline. The CDR3 has 13 amino acids. The CDR3 nucleotides read TGTGCCATCAGCCTAGTATCTGGAAACACCATATATTTT. Translation: CAISLVSGNTIYF.

In this sample, this clonotype turned up a few times. The chain is built from TRBV13 and TRBJ1-3; D is unresolved. CDR1 is PRHDT, CDR2 FYEKMQ, per germline (reference sequence). Trimming took off 4 bases at V and 3 bases at J, with 10 bases between the two ends. The CDR3 has 14 amino acids. In DNA, the CDR3 is TGTGCCAGCAGCTCCGGCTTTAATGGAAACACCATATATTTT. Its translation: CASSSGFNGNTIYF.

The CDR3 nucleotides read TGCAGCGCCCAGGGTCAGGCGTGGGAAAAACTGTTTTTT. Its translation: CSAQGQAWEKLFF. The V call is TRBV29-1, the J call TRBJ1-4; D perhaps matches TRBD1 (5 bases). This CDR3 contains 13 residues. Trimming took off 7 bases at V and 8 bases at J, with 17 bases between the two ends. Germline V gives CDR1 SQVTM, CDR2 ANQGSEA.

This clonotype was detected ten times or more. The rearrangement uses TRBV4-1 and TRBJ1-1; D is perhaps TRBD1 (5 bases). CDR1 is MGHRA, CDR2 YSYEKL, per germline. This CDR3 comprises 13 residues. V was clipped by 0 bases and J by 11 bases, with 13 bases between them. For the CDR3, the DNA is TGCGCCAGCAGCCAAGATAGGGGCAAGACCGCTTTCTTT. Its protein is CASSQDRGKTAFF.

This chain uses TRBV20-1 with TRBJ1-1; 7 positions agree with TRBD1. This CDR3 is 19 amino acids long. J lost 1 base, V lost 2 bases, and 19 bases had no gene match. Germline values: CDR1 DFQATT, CDR2 SNEGSKA (reference sequence). The CDR3 nucleotides read TGCAGTGCTAGACCAACCTGGGAAGACAGGGCACCACCGAACACTGAAGCTTTCTTT. The encoded protein is CSARPTWEDRAPPNTEAFF.

This clonotype has a handful of counts. The chain links TRBV6-5 to TRBJ1-5; D is perhaps TRBD1 (6 bases). Germline V CDR1 and CDR2: MNHEY, SVGAGI. The CDR3 is 15 amino acids. V dropped 4 bases and J dropped 3 bases, with 13 bases sitting between them. In DNA, the CDR3 is TGTGCCAGCAGTTTGGGAGGGGGAGTCAATCAGCCCCAGCATTTT. The encoded protein is CASSLGGGVNQPQHF.

Concerning this clonotype itself: The conserved phenylalanine or tryptophan normally closing the CDR3 is absent here, so this likely arose from a read error. V usage is TRBV9 and J usage is TRBJ2-7; 7 bases fit TRBD1. The CDR3 is made up of 15 amino acids. Unmatched junction bases numbered 6, after V lost 0 bases and J lost 3 bases. Germline loops: CDR1 SGDLS, CDR2 YYNGEE. CDR3 amino acids: CASSVDLGQSYEQYL. In nucleotides, the CDR3 is TGTGCCAGCAGCGTAGATCTGGGACAGAGCTACGAGCAGTACCTC.

This clonotype was picked up many times. The rearrangement links TRBV19 to TRBJ2-7; D is unclear. Trimming took 2 bases from V and 0 from J, leaving 8 bases between them. The germline V gene has CDR1 LNHDA and CDR2 SQIVND (reference sequence). This CDR3 has 14 residues. The CDR3 DNA is TGTGCCAGTAGTATACAACCCAACTCCTACGAGCAGTACTTC. It specifies CASSIQPNSYEQYF. The whole variable domain, filled in from reference TRBV19 and TRBJ2-7, reads DGGITQSPKYLFRKEGQNVTLSCEQNLNHDAMYWYRQDPGQGLRLIYYSQIVNDFQKGDIAEGYSVSREKKESFPLTVTSAQKNPTAFYLCASSIQPNSYEQYFGPGTRLTVT.

The chain has TRBV11-1 and TRBJ2-2; 8 bases are a match to TRBD2. The CDR3 consists of 15 residues. With 5 bases clipped from V and 7 bases from J, the junction kept 9 bases outside the gene matches. Germline V lookup: CDR1 SGHAT, CDR2 FQDESV (reference sequence). The CDR3 nucleotides are TGTGCCAGCAGCCTAACCGCCGGGACTAGCGGGGAGCTGTTTTTT. Amino acids: CASSLTAGTSGELFF.

This chain connects TRBV14 to TRBJ2-7; D gene uncertain. V gave up 0 bases and J gave up 2 bases, with 5 bases separating them. The germline V gene encodes CDR1 SGHDN and CDR2 FVKESK. The CDR3 consists of 13 residues. CDR3 residues: CASSQDFPYEQYF. CDR3 nucleotides: TGTGCCAGCAGCCAAGATTTCCCCTACGAGCAGTACTTC.

This clonotype was detected only a few times. This chain links TRBV19 with TRBJ1-4; D possibly corresponds to TRBD1 (6 bases). The CDR3 loop spans 16 amino acids. Germline V CDR1 and CDR2: LNHDA, SQIVND (reference sequence). V lost 8 bases and J 0 bases, leaving 16 bases between the germline ends. The CDR3: CASATQGTATNEKLFF. The CDR3 DNA is TGTGCCAGTGCCACACAGGGAACTGCAACTAATGAAAAACTGTTTTTT.

The table lists this clonotype with many counts. The J gene is TRBJ2-5, the V gene TRBV7-3; TRBD1 agrees at 8 bases. The trim removed 5 bases at V and 5 bases at J, leaving 10 bases unmatched. Germline CDR1 SGHTA, CDR2 FQGTGA. This CDR3 is 15 amino acids long. Written as DNA, the CDR3 is TGTGCCAGCAGCCCCTCCTCAGACAGGGGCGAGACCCAGTACTTC. Translating it yields CASSPSSDRGETQYF.

This clonotype occurred many times. The chain combines TRBV7-8 with TRBJ2-7, with TRBD2 matching over 8 bases. The CDR3 runs to 16 residues. Losses at the gene ends were 1 base for V and 2 bases for J; bases not matched to a gene: 7. Germline V gene sequence: CDR1 SGHVS, CDR2 FQNEAQ. CDR3 coding DNA: TGTGCCAGCAGCTTAGTTGCGGGGGGAAAGACCTACGAGCAGTACTTC. Amino acid sequence: CASSLVAGGKTYEQYF. Together with reference TRBV7-8 and TRBJ2-7, the CDR3 gives the full variable domain: GAGVSQSPRYKVAKRGQDVALRCDPISGHVSLFWYQQALGQGPEFLTYFQNEAQLDKSGLPSDRFFAERPEGSVSTLKIQRTQQEDSAVYLCASSLVAGGKTYEQYFGPGTRLTVT.

This clonotype came up a few times. This chain joins TRBV5-1 and TRBJ1-1; 11 bases line up with TRBD1. J gave up 11 bases and V 5 bases, and 17 bases lay outside the gene matches. Germline lookup yields CDR1 SGHRS and CDR2 YFSETQ. This CDR3 has 16 residues. The CDR3 DNA is TGCGCCAGCAGTCAGAGACCGGGACAGGGGGACTTTGATGCTTTCTTT. Translation gives CASSQRPGQGDFDAFF.

Comment on this clonotype: Just one base apart from a much larger clone, this may be a read error. The CDR3 DNA sequence: TGTGCCAATAGTGTGGGGACAGGGTCAGTTGGCTACACCTTC. Encoded protein: CANSVGTGSVGYTF. The chain is built from TRBV19 and TRBJ1-2; 9 bases match TRBD1. The CDR3 length is 14 residues. CDR1 and CDR2 (germline): LNHDA, SQIVND (reference sequence). Combining the CDR3 with reference TRBV19 and TRBJ1-2 gives the whole variable domain DGGITQSPKYLFRKEGQNVTLSCEQNLNHDAMYWYRQDPGQGLRLIYYSQIVNDFQKGDIAEGYSVSREKKESFPLTVTSAQKNPTAFYLCANSVGTGSVGYTFGSGTRLTVV.